This T cell receptor (beta chain) came from a study of identical twins (dated by TCRdb to 2016 to 2017). With regard to the full study: To test whether fetal clonotypes persist, the study used deep sequencing on TCR alpha and beta repertoires from monozygotic twins, unrelated adults of various ages, and cord blood. To rule out contamination, the twin experiments were replicated at different times with different library preparation protocols. Overall study results and their limits: In beta out-of-frame sequences, excess twin sharing was weaker, because having fewer shared sequences lowered the signal-to-noise ratio. Fewer insertions were carried by abundant cord blood beta clonotypes, a similar but weaker trend appeared in young adult naive repertoires, and no such trend appeared in memory repertoires. In monozygotic twins, out-of-frame TCR alpha sharing was systematically underestimated by recombination models, although the models agreed with sharing between unrelated individuals. Zero-insertion analyses could be partly confounded by invariant T cells such as MAIT and iNKT, although diverse VJ usage argued against such confounding for most clonotypes. Because the same donors could not be followed over many years, conclusions were based on cross-sectional statistical analysis. Compared with coincidental sharing between unrelated individuals, out-of-frame TCR alpha sequences shared between twins showed an excess of sequences with low generation probability.

This clonotype showed up just a few times. The clone's antigen remains unknown. No base qualities exist here, and no much larger clone lies one base off it. The library came from 5' RACE. Data came from an Illumina HiSeq 2000. Template switching added a universal primer binding site, and the final cDNA carried a unique molecular identifier that allowed TCR cDNA molecules to be counted accurately. First-strand cDNA for TCR alpha and beta chains was synthesized from specific primers in the conserved constant-segment region. Each cDNA library was double barcoded, with a SMART-Mk sample barcode plus Illumina barcodes, to control for contamination. Two successive PCR steps introduced TruSeq adapter sequences along with Illumina sample barcodes. Sequencing of the TCR alpha and beta cDNA libraries was done on the Illumina HiSeq platform using custom primers. The original pipeline was this. Unique molecular identifiers were extracted from raw reads with MiGEC, and CDR3 positions were determined with MiXCR. For each individual, recombination models were inferred using an EM algorithm with the repgenHMM and IGoR tools. The tcR package in R was used for shared clonotype analysis, with sharing normalized by the product of cloneset sizes. Out-of-frame nonproductive sequences were analyzed to study raw recombination free of thymic and clonal selection effects. TCRdb passed the public sequencing reads through fastp at Q25 and MiXCR, retaining productive beta sequences. Identical CDR3 proteins give one entry, which carries the most common genes and DNA. The V and J calls come from TCRdb's annotation, not from the publication. The sample includes some 230,000 distinct CDR3 sequences, with over 5% observed a single time. Clones ranked in the top ten supply roughly 15% of the sample.

Only healthy Caucasian donors were included. The twin cohort comprised three pairs of female monozygotic twins, all aged about 18 to 29 years. Positive isolation kits from Invitrogen were used to isolate the CD4+ and CD8+ T cell populations. Measured from the cysteine to the phenylalanine, the CDR3 is 15 residues long. The entry retains the CDR3 DNA only, 45 bases that are in frame from base 1. V is shortened by 5 bases, J by 5 bases, and the region joining them spans 16 bases. Looking up the germline V gene (reference sequence) yields CDR1 SEHNR and CDR2 FQNEAQ. The same specimen was also included in a second study, on T cells expressing NK-cell markers. The second paper further reports: Roughly 8 donors provided sorted CD3+CD56+NKG2C+, CD3+CD56+NKG2C- and CD3+CD56-NKG2C+ T-cell subsets, whose TCR beta-chain repertoires were profiled. Among the eight sequenced donors, seven were HCMV-seropositive and one was HCMV-seronegative. In several experiments an anti-gammadeltaTCR antibody was added to restrict sorting to alphabetaTCR-expressing T cells. In roughly six donors, the dominant CD3+CD56+NKG2C+ clonotypes were among the top 10 CD8+ clonotypes and accounted for about 1.0-7.5% of CD8+ T cells. Those dominant clonotypes were again the most abundant among CD3+CD56-NKG2C+ cells in four donors, at about 25-60.1%. Whether the expanded NKG2C-expressing T cell clones were specific for HCMV antigens remained unclear. The eight sequenced donors were randomly selected healthy volunteers, three men and five women. To determine HCMV serostatus, a commercial ELISA kit was used to detect HCMV-specific IgG in serum. MIGEC was used to demultiplex reads and group the reads by UMI, and MiTCR was used to assemble and quantify clonotypes. To remove erroneous sequences, TCR cDNA sequences were retained only when supported by two or more reads. The tcR package was used for downstream repertoire analysis, and clonotypes were matched between fractions using CDR3 nucleotide sequence together with V segment. VDJmatch was used to annotate antigen specificity against VDJdb, with one amino acid substitution in CDR3 permitted.

Sequenced material: CD8+ T cells sorted from blood. The sequence came from a woman younger than 35 in good health. The sequence joins TRBV7-9 to TRBJ1-5, with the identity of the D gene unclear. DNA sequence: TGTGCCAGCAGCCCCCCGGGAGGGTACGATCAGCCCCAGCATTTT. Translated, it reads CASSPPGGYDQPQHF. With the rest looked up from the reference TRBV7-9 and TRBJ1-5 genes rather than sequenced, the full variable domain is DTGVSQNPRHKITKRGQNVTFRCDPISEHNRLYWYRQTLGQGPEFLTYFQNEAQLEKSRLLSDRFSAERPKGSFSTLEIQRTEQGDSAMYLCASSPPGGYDQPQHFGDGTRLSIL.